These 32 T cell receptor beta chains share one sample of origin, sequenced in a study of long-term antiretroviral therapy in people with HIV. Survey-level immunoSEQ v3.0 assays were run. Sequenced by immunoSEQ multiplex PCR; TCRdb stores in-frame clones only, minus some. The sample records 24,000 or so clones, around 83% being singletons. Specimen: unsorted PBMCs, collected 3 years after starting antiretroviral therapy. The origin of the receptors is a man aged 18 to 29 with HIV.

This chain uses TRBV4-2 with TRBJ2-2, with D possibly matching TRBD2 (7 bases). Trimming removed 0 bases at V and 2 bases at J, with 19 bases between. From germline, CDR1 is LGHNA and CDR2 YNFKEQ. The CDR3 consists of 19 residues. CDR3 coding DNA: TGTGCCAGCAGCCAAGATCTCGTTAAGGGGGGGGTCAACACCGGGGAGCTGTTTTTT. Encoded protein: CASSQDLVKGGVNTGELFF.

V gene TRBV5-5 combines with J gene TRBJ2-7; D uncertain. With 1 base removed from V and 2 bases from J, the gap between germline ends came to 10 bases. Germline-derived CDR1 and CDR2 are SGHKS and YYEKEE (reference sequence). The length of the CDR3 is 14 residues. As DNA, the CDR3 is TGTGCCAGCAGCTTGCTCGATCTTACCTACGAGCAGTACGTC. It yields the protein CASSLLDLTYEQYV.

The chain is built from TRBV5-1 and TRBJ2-7; TRBD1 matches 11 bases. CDR1 is SGHRS and CDR2 is YFSETQ in the germline V gene. The CDR3 runs to 15 residues. V shed 0 bases and J 5 bases; nucleotides not matched to a gene: 4. As DNA, the CDR3 is TGCGCCAGCAGCTTGGGACCGGGACAGGGGGACGAGCAGTACTTC. Translating gives CASSLGPGQGDEQYF.

This chain links TRBV7-9 with TRBJ2-5; no clear D. Between the trimmed V and J ends, which lost 5 bases and 2 bases, there was a span of 12 bases. The CDR3 has 14 residues. Germline V gene data show CDR1 as SEHNR and CDR2 as FQNEAQ (reference sequence). The CDR3 protein is CASSLVPEQETQYF. The CDR3 bases are TGTGCCAGCAGCCTAGTTCCGGAACAAGAGACCCAGTACTTC.

This rearrangement joins TRBV7-8 to TRBJ2-7; 13 bases map to TRBD2. CDR1 is SGHVS and CDR2 is FQNEAQ in the germline V gene. With 0 bases clipped from V and 6 bases from J, the junction kept 8 bases outside the gene matches. CDR3 size: 17 residues. In DNA form, the CDR3 reads TGTGCCAGCAGCTTAGCCGGACTAGCGGGGGACCGGGCCGAGCAGTACTTC. This codes for CASSLAGLAGDRAEQYF. Together with reference TRBV7-8 and TRBJ2-7, the CDR3 gives the full variable domain: GAGVSQSPRYKVAKRGQDVALRCDPISGHVSLFWYQQALGQGPEFLTYFQNEAQLDKSGLPSDRFFAERPEGSVSTLKIQRTQQEDSAVYLCASSLAGLAGDRAEQYFGPGTRLTVT.

The J gene is TRBJ2-1, the V gene TRBV27; tentative D call: TRBD2 (7 bases). The V and J ends lost 3 bases and 4 bases respectively, with 13 bases between them. From germline, CDR1 is MNHEY and CDR2 SMNVEV (reference sequence). The CDR3 contains 15 residues. The CDR3 region has the DNA TGTGCCAGCAGTTTTGGAGGGGGGGGATACAATGAGCAGTTCTTC. Its protein is CASSFGGGGYNEQFF.

This clone was counted a few times. The gene calls are TRBV2 and TRBJ1-4; D is unclear. This CDR3 region has 15 residues. Germline loops: CDR1 SNHLY, CDR2 FYNNEI. V dropped 1 base and J dropped 8 bases, with 14 bases sitting between them. The CDR3 nucleotides are TGTGCCAGCAGTGAAGGATGGAACAGTGGAGAAAAACTGTTTTTT. Translation: CASSEGWNSGEKLFF.

The V gene is TRBV28, the J gene TRBJ2-1, with 8 bases matching TRBD2. Trimming at V came to 3 bases and at J to 8 bases, leaving 18 bases not matched to a gene. This CDR3 has 18 residues. Germline V CDR1 and CDR2: MDHEN, SYDVKM. This CDR3 is CASSFLSGGRPKGDEQFF. CDR3 coding DNA: TGTGCCAGCAGTTTTTTGAGCGGGGGCCGGCCAAAAGGTGATGAGCAGTTCTTC.

This chain links TRBV4-1 with TRBJ1-4; D may be TRBD1 (5 bases). The CDR3 spans 13 residues. Trimming removed 7 bases from V and 6 bases from J, with 12 bases in between. The germline CDR1 and CDR2 sequences are MGHRA and YSYEKL. The CDR3 coding sequence is TGCGCCAGCACGGGGGATTATGATGAAAAACTGTTTTTT. This gives the protein CASTGDYDEKLFF.

The rearrangement joins TRBV28 to TRBJ1-5; TRBD1 matches at 8 bases. The CDR3 loop spans 17 amino acids. J was trimmed by 0 bases and V by 6 bases; bases with no gene match: 10. In germline, CDR1 is MDHEN, CDR2 SYDVKM. Here the CDR3 DNA reads TGTGCCAGCAGCTCCGGGACAGGAGCGTATAGCAATCAGCCCCAGCATTTT. Amino acid sequence: CASSSGTGAYSNQPQHF.

The V and J genes are TRBV11-3 and TRBJ2-4; maybe TRBD2 (6 bases). V shed 5 bases and J shed 9 bases, with 17 bases lying between them. The germline V gene has CDR1 SGHNT and CDR2 YENEEA. The CDR3 spans 14 residues. The CDR3 sequence: CASSPVGRRGIQYF. The CDR3 DNA reads TGTGCCAGCAGCCCCGTAGGTAGGAGGGGCATTCAGTACTTC.

V usage is TRBV27 and J usage is TRBJ1-1; D not resolved. Per the germline V gene, CDR1 is MNHEY and CDR2 is SMNVEV (reference sequence). This CDR3 is built from 13 residues. V was pared by 2 bases and J by 2 bases, with 6 bases between. Here the CDR3 reads CASSLVENTEAFF. DNA of the CDR3: TGTGCCAGCAGTTTAGTGGAAAACACTGAAGCTTTCTTT.

This chain connects TRBV1 to TRBJ2-2; TRBD1, the table's D call, lacks a check against the DNA. TRBV1 is reported as a pseudogene. This CDR3 contains 17 residues. CDR3 sequence (DNA): TGCACCAGCAGCCAAGTTGGGCGGAAGGGGTGCACCGGGGAGCTGTTTTTT. Its protein is CTSSQVGRKGCTGELFF.

CDR3 region: CASSPQGRKDSPLHF. CDR3 DNA: TGTGCCAGCAGTCCCCAGGGGCGCAAGGATTCACCCCTCCACTTT. The chain couples TRBV2 to TRBJ1-6; a possible D gene is TRBD1 (6 bases). Germline V CDR1 and CDR2: SNHLY, FYNNEI. Trimming took off 5 bases at V and 8 bases at J, with 16 bases between the two ends. This CDR3 spans 15 amino acids.

This clone was counted a few times. An end of the junction differs from the germline gene, which may be a read error. The J gene is TRBJ2-7, the V gene TRBV7-7; tentatively, D is TRBD1 (5 bases). The CDR3 loop spans 13 amino acids. Looked up from germline, CDR1 is SSHAT and CDR2 is FNYEAQ (reference sequence). In nucleotides, the CDR3 is TGTGCTAGCAGGGTCCCAGGGCCCTACGAGCAGTACTTC. It codes for CASRVPGPYEQYF. The whole variable domain, filled in from reference TRBV7-7 and TRBJ2-7, reads GAGVSQSPRYKVTKRGQDVTLRCDPISSHATLYWYQQALGQGPEFLTYFNYEAQPDKSGLPSDRFSAERPEGSISTLTIQRTEQRDSAMYRCASRVPGPYEQYFGPGTRLTVT.

The genes are TRBV5-4 and TRBJ1-4; D may be TRBD1 (6 bases). The CDR3 extends over 15 amino acids. V gave up 3 bases and J gave up 10 bases, with 19 bases separating them. The germline gives CDR1 SGHNT, CDR2 YYREEE (reference sequence). For the CDR3, the DNA is TGTGCCAGCAGCTCGGGGGGCTACGCGCGTGGAAAACTGTTTTTT. Translation: CASSSGGYARGKLFF.

DNA of the CDR3: TGTGCCAGCAGCCCCTCGTTTGGGACTGGGACCTACGAGCAGTACTTC. Translating gives CASSPSFGTGTYEQYF. The chain employs TRBV11-3 and TRBJ2-7, with a possible D match to TRBD2 (6 bases). Germline lookup yields CDR1 SGHNT and CDR2 YENEEA. The CDR3 spans 16 residues. With 5 bases removed from V and 2 bases from J, the gap between germline ends came to 19 bases.

This clone was seen a single time. The V call is TRBV27, the J call TRBJ1-6; D is possibly TRBD1 (5 bases). The CDR3 contains 16 residues. Germline lookup yields CDR1 MNHEY and CDR2 SMNVEV (reference sequence). V lost 3 bases and J 10 bases, leaving 19 bases between the germline ends. The DNA of the CDR3 is TGTGCCAGCAGTTTGTTCGGCTGGACCGGGGACTCACCCCTCCACTTT. It specifies CASSLFGWTGDSPLHF.

This sequence joins TRBV5-1 and TRBJ1-1; 7 bases agree with TRBD1. Germline V CDR1 and CDR2: SGHRS, YFSETQ. V lost 2 bases to trimming and J lost 1 base; unmatched junction nucleotides: 5. The CDR3 covers 15 residues. CDR3 DNA: TGCGCCAGCAGCTTACCGACAGGGCAGAACACTGAAGCTTTCTTT. It specifies CASSLPTGQNTEAFF.

The V and J genes are TRBV30 and TRBJ1-1, with D maybe TRBD1 (5 bases). The CDR3 has 11 residues. Germline CDR1 GTSNPN, CDR2 SVGIG (reference sequence). The V end was cut by 0 bases, the J end by 8 bases, with 7 bases between. CDR3 coding DNA: TGTGCCTGGAGTGTCAAGGGGGAAGCTTTCTTT. It specifies CAWSVKGEAFF.

The genes are TRBV28 and TRBJ1-4; D possibly corresponds to TRBD1 (6 bases). V was shortened by 6 bases and J by 1 base, with 12 bases between the two germline ends. Germline CDR1 reads MDHEN; CDR2 reads SYDVKM. This CDR3 is 15 amino acids long. CDR3 residues: CASSRRGGTNEKLFF. For the CDR3, the DNA is TGTGCCAGCAGCCGAAGGGGGGGAACTAATGAAAAACTGTTTTTT.

The chain employs TRBV18 and TRBJ1-1, with unresolved D. The germline V gene has CDR1 KGHSH and CDR2 LQKENI. This CDR3 has 13 amino acids. Trimming removed 3 bases at V and 0 bases at J, with 5 bases between. The CDR3 protein is CASSPPMNTEAFF. CDR3 nucleotides: TGTGCCAGCTCACCTCCGATGAACACTGAAGCTTTCTTT. Filled out from reference TRBV18 and TRBJ1-1, the complete variable domain reads NAGVMQNPRHLVRRRGQEARLRCSPMKGHSHVYWYRQLPEEGLKFMVYLQKENIIDESGMPKERFSAEFPKEGPSILRIQQVVRGDSAAYFCASSPPMNTEAFFGQGTRLTVV.

The rearrangement joins TRBV13 to TRBJ1-1; maybe TRBD1 (5 bases). CDR3 length equals 12 residues. Per the germline V gene, CDR1 is PRHDT and CDR2 is FYEKMQ (reference sequence). Trimming shortened V by 4 bases and J by 7 bases, and 10 bases separated the two germline ends. The CDR3 DNA is TGTGCCAGCAGCTCAGGGAGGGGTGAAGCTTTCTTT. It is translated as CASSSGRGEAFF.

The rearrangement links TRBV6-6 to TRBJ2-2; D ambiguous. The ends were cut back, 6 bases at V and 3 bases at J, with 11 bases in the middle. Germline CDR1 reads MNHNY; CDR2 reads SVGAGI (reference sequence). The CDR3 is made up of 14 amino acids. The CDR3 region is CASRPEEYTGELFF. Written as DNA, the CDR3 is TGTGCCAGCAGACCCGAGGAGTACACCGGGGAGCTGTTTTTT.

This CDR3 is CASSEGGSEQYV. CDR3 bases: TGTGCCAGCAGCGAGGGGGGTTCCGAGCAGTACGTC. The rearrangement links TRBV6-1 to TRBJ2-7; D is perhaps TRBD1 or TRBD2 (6 bases each). This CDR3 has 12 residues. Germline-derived CDR1 and CDR2 are MNHNS and SASEGT. The V and J ends lost 6 bases and 6 bases respectively, with 12 bases between them.

V usage is TRBV4-2 and J usage is TRBJ2-1; the match to TRBD2 covers 10 bases. V gave up 0 bases and J gave up 9 bases; unmatched junction bases: 8. The V gene's germline CDR1 is LGHNA and CDR2 YNFKEQ. The CDR3 has 16 residues. The CDR3 DNA is TGTGCCAGCAGCCAAGAGGGGAGCGGGGGGGTAGGTGAGCAGTTCTTC. Translation gives CASSQEGSGGVGEQFF.

The chain has TRBV6-5 and TRBJ2-2, with 7 positions matching TRBD1. Germline loops: CDR1 MNHEY, CDR2 SVGAGI. This CDR3 region has 16 residues. V lost 2 bases, J lost 4 bases, and 7 bases stayed unmatched. Written as DNA, the CDR3 is TGTGCCAGCAGTTACATCCTACAGGGGTTCACCGGGGAGCTGTTTTTT. Translation gives CASSYILQGFTGELFF.

The V and J genes are TRBV9 and TRBJ2-7; D not resolved. V was shortened by 0 bases and J by 3 bases, with 13 bases between the two germline ends. Germline V lookup: CDR1 SGDLS, CDR2 YYNGEE. This CDR3 has 15 residues. In DNA form, the CDR3 reads TGTGCCAGCAGCGTAGGCCTAGTTGGAATCTACGAGCAGTACTTC. This translates into CASSVGLVGIYEQYF. Based on the CDR3 plus reference TRBV9 and TRBJ2-7, the full variable domain is DSGVTQTPKHLITATGQRVTLRCSPRSGDLSVYWYQQSLDQGLQFLIQYYNGEERAKGNILERFSAQQFPDLHSELNLSSLELGDSALYFCASSVGLVGIYEQYFGPGTRLTVT.

This clone has a single count. The chain joins TRBV10-3 to TRBJ2-4; tentatively, D is TRBD2 (6 bases). The CDR3 consists of 17 residues. Trimming took off 3 bases at V and 5 bases at J, with 20 bases between the two ends. Germline V gives CDR1 ENHRY, CDR2 SYGVKD. The CDR3 protein is CAISEAPGAGLENIQYF. The CDR3 bases are TGTGCCATCAGTGAAGCCCCCGGGGCGGGGTTGGAAAACATTCAGTACTTC.

V is TRBV28 and J is TRBJ1-3; D gene unclear. The germline V gene has CDR1 MDHEN and CDR2 SYDVKM. Trimming shortened V by 3 bases and J by 0 bases, and 6 bases separated the two germline ends. The CDR3 length is 14 residues. The DNA for the CDR3 is TGTGCCAGCAGTTTCATGTTCTCTGGAAACACCATATATTTT. Translating gives CASSFMFSGNTIYF. Looking up the rest from reference TRBV28 and TRBJ1-3 gives the full variable domain: DVKVTQSSRYLVKRTGEKVFLECVQDMDHENMFWYRQDPGLGLRLIYFSYDVKMKEKGDIPEGYSVSREKKERFSLILESASTNQTSMYLCASSFMFSGNTIYFGEGSWLTVV.

J is TRBJ1-2 and V is TRBV6-1; 7 bases fit TRBD1. CDR1 is MNHNS and CDR2 is SASEGT in the germline V gene. The CDR3 loop spans 14 amino acids. The ends lost 6 bases at V and 4 bases at J; junction bases unmatched: 8. CDR3 bases: TGTGCCAGCAGCAATTCAGGGGGGAGCTATGGCTACACCTTC. This codes for CASSNSGGSYGYTF.

CDR3 DNA: TGTGCCTGGAGTGTAGGGGGGCAGGCTTTCTTT. It yields the protein CAWSVGGQAFF. The V call is TRBV30, the J call TRBJ1-1, with D possibly matching TRBD1 (6 bases). Deletions cut 0 bases from V and 11 bases from J, with 10 bases between. CDR1 is GTSNPN and CDR2 is SVGIG in the germline V gene (reference sequence). CDR3 length equals 11 residues.